This entry concerns a single TCR beta chain. These data are taken from a study of blood T cell repertoires in COVID-19. Whole-study context: Samples taken during acute and convalescent COVID-19 were collected in the United States, Italy and Spain. T cells, B-cell-depleted T cells, or PBMCs supplied cDNA or gDNA.

Trimming at V came to 2 bases and at J to 8 bases, leaving 15 bases not matched to a gene. The CDR3 length is 17 residues. Germline lookup yields CDR1 SGHAT and CDR2 FQNNGV. Original handling: Cell counts per sample came from amplifying reference gene primers. Repertoires were generated with immunoSEQ multiplex PCR, while TCRdb's copy carries only in-frame clones and drops some. V and J calls and clone size are those listed in that table; D and trimming were worked out from the DNA. The data show under 500,000 clones, around 88% seen once. Material for sequencing was peripheral blood. The chain recombines TRBV11-2 with TRBJ2-1; the match to TRBD2 covers 7 bases. This receptor was obtained from a woman between 25 and 40 years old with acute or convalescent COVID-19. The CDR3 region has the DNA TGTGCCAGCAGCTTACGTGCTGTGCAACTAGCGTTCGATGAGCAGTTCTTC. Protein product: CASSLRAVQLAFDEQFF.